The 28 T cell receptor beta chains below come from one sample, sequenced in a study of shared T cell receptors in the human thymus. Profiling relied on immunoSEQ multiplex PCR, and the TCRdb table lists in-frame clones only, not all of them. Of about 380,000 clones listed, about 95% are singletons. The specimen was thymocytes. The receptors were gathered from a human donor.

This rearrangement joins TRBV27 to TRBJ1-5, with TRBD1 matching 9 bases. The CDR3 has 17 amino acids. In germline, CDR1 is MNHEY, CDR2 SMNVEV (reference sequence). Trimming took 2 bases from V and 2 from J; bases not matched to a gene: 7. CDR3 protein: CASSLGTGMGGNQPQHF. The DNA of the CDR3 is TGTGCCAGCAGTTTAGGGACAGGGATGGGGGGCAATCAGCCCCAGCATTTT.

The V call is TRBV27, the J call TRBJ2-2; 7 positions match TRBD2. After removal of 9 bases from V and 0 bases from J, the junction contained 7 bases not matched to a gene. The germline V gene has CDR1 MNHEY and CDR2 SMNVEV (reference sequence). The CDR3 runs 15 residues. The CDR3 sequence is CARIPSGANTGELFF. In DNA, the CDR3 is TGTGCCAGGATCCCTAGCGGAGCGAACACCGGGGAGCTGTTTTTT.

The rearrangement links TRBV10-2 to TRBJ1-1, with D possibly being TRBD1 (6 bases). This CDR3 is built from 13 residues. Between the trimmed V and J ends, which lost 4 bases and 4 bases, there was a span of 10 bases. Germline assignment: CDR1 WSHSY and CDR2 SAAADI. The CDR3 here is CASSGGHGTEAFF. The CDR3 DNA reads TGCGCCAGCAGTGGGGGGCACGGCACTGAAGCTTTCTTT.

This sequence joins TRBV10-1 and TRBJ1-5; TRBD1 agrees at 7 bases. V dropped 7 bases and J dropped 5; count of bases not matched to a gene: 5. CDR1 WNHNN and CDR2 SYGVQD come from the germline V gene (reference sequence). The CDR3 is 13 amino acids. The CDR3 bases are TGCGCCAGCACCAACACAGGGGATCAGCCCCAGCATTTT. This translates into CASTNTGDQPQHF.

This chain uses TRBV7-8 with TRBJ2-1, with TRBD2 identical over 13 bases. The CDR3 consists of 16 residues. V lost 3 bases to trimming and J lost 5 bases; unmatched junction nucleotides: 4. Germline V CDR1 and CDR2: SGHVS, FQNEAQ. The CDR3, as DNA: TGTGCCAGCAGCTTCACTAGCGGGAGGGCCCACAATGAGCAGTTCTTC. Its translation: CASSFTSGRAHNEQFF.

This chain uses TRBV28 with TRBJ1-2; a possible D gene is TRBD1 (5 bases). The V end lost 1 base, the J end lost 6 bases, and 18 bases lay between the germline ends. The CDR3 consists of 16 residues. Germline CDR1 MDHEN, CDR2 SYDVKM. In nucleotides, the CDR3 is TGTGCCAGCAGTTTATCGTGGACAAGTACTCGAGATGGCTACACCTTC. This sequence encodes CASSLSWTSTRDGYTF.

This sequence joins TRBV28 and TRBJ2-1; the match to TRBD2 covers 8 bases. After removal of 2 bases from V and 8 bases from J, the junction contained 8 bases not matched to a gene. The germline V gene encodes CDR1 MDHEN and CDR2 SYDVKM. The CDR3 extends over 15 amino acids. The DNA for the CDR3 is TGTGCCAGCAGTTTAGGAGCAGCGGGAGCATATGAGCAGTTCTTC. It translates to CASSLGAAGAYEQFF. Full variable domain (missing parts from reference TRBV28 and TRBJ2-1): DVKVTQSSRYLVKRTGEKVFLECVQDMDHENMFWYRQDPGLGLRLIYFSYDVKMKEKGDIPEGYSVSREKKERFSLILESASTNQTSMYLCASSLGAAGAYEQFFGPGTRLTVL.

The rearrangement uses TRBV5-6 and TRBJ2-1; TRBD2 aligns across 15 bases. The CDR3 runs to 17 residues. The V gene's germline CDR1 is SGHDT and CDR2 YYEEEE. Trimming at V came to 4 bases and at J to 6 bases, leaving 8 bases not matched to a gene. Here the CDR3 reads CASSHGTSGRKGNEQFF. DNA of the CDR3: TGTGCCAGCAGCCATGGGACTAGCGGGAGGAAGGGCAATGAGCAGTTCTTC.

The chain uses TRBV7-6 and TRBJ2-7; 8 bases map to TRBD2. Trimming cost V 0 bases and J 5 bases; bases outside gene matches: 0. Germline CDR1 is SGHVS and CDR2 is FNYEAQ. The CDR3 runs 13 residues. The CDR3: CASSLALADEQYF. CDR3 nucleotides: TGTGCCAGCAGCTTAGCACTAGCGGACGAGCAGTACTTC.

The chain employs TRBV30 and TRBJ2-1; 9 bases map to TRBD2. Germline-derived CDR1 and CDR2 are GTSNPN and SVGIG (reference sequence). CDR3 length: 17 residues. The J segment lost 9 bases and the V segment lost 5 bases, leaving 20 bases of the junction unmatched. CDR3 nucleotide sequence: TGTGCCTGGCGGCGGTTGTCGTGCGGGAGGGCCTACGGTGAGCAGTTCTTC. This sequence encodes CAWRRLSCGRAYGEQFF.

CDR3 in DNA: TGCGCCAGCAGCTTGAAAGGGAACACTGAAGCTTTCTTT. This encodes CASSLKGNTEAFF. The V gene is TRBV5-1, the J gene TRBJ1-1; D remains ambiguous. The CDR3 is made up of 13 amino acids. Germline CDR1 reads SGHRS; CDR2 reads YFSETQ. V gave up 1 base and J gave up 1 base, with 5 bases separating them.

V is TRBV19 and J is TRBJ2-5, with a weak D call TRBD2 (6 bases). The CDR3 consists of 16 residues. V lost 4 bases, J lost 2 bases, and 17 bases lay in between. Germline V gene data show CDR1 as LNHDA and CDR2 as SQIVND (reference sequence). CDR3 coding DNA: TGTGCCAGTAGTAGCCGGGGACGGGAGCGTCAAGAGACCCAGTACTTC. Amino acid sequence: CASSSRGRERQETQYF.

The CDR3 here is CASSLTQANTEAFF. CDR3 DNA: TGTGCCAGCAGCTTGACACAGGCGAACACTGAAGCTTTCTTT. The chain uses TRBV5-6 and TRBJ1-1; D is possibly TRBD1 (5 bases). The CDR3 consists of 14 residues. Trimming left V 1 base short and J 1 base short, with 8 bases between. Germline CDR1 is SGHDT and CDR2 is YYEEEE.

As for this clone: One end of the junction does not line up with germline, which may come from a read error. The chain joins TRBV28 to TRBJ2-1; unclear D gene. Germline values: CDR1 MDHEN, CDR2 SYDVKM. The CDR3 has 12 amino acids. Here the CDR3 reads CASSLPYGNGVF. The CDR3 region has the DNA TGTGCCAGCAGTTTACCCTATGGTAATGGGGTCTTC.

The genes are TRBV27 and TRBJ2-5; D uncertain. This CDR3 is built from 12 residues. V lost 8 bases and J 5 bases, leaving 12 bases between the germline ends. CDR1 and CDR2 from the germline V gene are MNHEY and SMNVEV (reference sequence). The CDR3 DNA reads TGTGCCAGCCCCAAGTTAAGGGAGACCCAGTACTTC. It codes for CASPKLRETQYF.

The CDR3 is CASSEWAPINQPQHF. The CDR3 DNA reads as TGCGCCAGCAGTGAGTGGGCTCCCATAAATCAGCCCCAGCATTTT. The gene calls are TRBV10-1 and TRBJ1-5; D is unresolved. Trimming pared 1 base from V and 4 bases from J, leaving 11 bases between. The CDR3 is made up of 15 amino acids. Germline V gene lookup returns CDR1 WNHNN and CDR2 SYGVQD (reference sequence).

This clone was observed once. CDR3 nucleotides: TGTGCCAGCAGCTTACGGACAGGCACAGATACGCAGTATTTT. It codes for CASSLRTGTDTQYF. The chain carries TRBV5-6 and TRBJ2-3, with D possibly matching TRBD1 (6 bases). Trimming shortened V by 2 bases and J by 1 base, and 8 bases separated the two germline ends. The V gene's germline CDR1 is SGHDT and CDR2 YYEEEE. The CDR3 is 14 amino acids.

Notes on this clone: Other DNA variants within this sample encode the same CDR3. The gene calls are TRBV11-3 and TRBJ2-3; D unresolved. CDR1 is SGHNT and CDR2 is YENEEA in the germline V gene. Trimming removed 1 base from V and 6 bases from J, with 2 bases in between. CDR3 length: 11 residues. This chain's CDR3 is CASSLGDTQYF. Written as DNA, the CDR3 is TGTGCCAGCAGCTTAGGGGATACGCAGTATTTT.

CDR3 bases: TGTGCCAGCAGCCCTGGACTAGAGCTAGAAGAACTAGCCAAAAACATTCAGTACTTC. Residues: CASSPGLELEELAKNIQYF. The chain carries TRBV4-2 and TRBJ2-4; the match to TRBD2 covers 7 bases. Looked up from germline, CDR1 is LGHNA and CDR2 is YNFKEQ. Unmatched junction bases numbered 15, after V lost 4 bases and J lost 0 bases. This CDR3 spans 19 amino acids.

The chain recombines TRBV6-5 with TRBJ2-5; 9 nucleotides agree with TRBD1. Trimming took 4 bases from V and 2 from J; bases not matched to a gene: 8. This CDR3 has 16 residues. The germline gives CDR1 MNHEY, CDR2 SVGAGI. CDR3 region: CASSCGQGRGQETQYF. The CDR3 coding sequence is TGTGCCAGCAGTTGCGGACAGGGGCGGGGGCAAGAGACCCAGTACTTC.

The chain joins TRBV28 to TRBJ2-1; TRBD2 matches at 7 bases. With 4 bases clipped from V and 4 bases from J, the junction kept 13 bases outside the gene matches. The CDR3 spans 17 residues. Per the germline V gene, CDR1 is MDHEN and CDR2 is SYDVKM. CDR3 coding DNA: TGTGCCAGCAGTTCCTTGGGGGGAGGGATCGATTACAATGAGCAGTTCTTC. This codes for CASSSLGGGIDYNEQFF.

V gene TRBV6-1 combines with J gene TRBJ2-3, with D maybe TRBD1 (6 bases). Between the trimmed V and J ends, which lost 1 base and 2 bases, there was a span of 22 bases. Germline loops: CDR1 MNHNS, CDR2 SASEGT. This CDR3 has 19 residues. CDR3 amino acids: CASSEVDRDRVTDTDTQYF. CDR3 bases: TGTGCCAGCAGTGAAGTGGACAGAGACCGTGTTACAGACACAGATACGCAGTATTTT.

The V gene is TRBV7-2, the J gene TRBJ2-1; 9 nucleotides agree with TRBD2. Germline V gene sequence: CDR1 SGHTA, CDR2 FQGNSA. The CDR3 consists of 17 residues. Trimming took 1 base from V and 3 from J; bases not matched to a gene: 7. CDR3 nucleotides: TGTGCCAGCAGCTTAGTGTCGGGGACTAGCATCTACAATGAGCAGTTCTTC. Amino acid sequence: CASSLVSGTSIYNEQFF.

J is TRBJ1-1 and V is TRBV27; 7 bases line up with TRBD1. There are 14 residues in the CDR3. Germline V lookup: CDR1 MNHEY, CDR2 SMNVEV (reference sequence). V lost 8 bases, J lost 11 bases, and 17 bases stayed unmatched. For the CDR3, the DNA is TGTGCCAGCTATGACAGGGTGCCATCTAAGACGGCTTTCTTT. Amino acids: CASYDRVPSKTAFF.

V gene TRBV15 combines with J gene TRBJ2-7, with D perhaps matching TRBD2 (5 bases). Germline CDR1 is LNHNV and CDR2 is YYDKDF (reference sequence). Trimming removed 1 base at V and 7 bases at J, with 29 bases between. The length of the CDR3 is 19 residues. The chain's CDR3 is CATSRGGGLPYWRSGEQYF. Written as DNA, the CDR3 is TGTGCCACCAGCAGAGGAGGTGGTCTTCCGTACTGGAGGTCGGGAGAGCAGTACTTC.

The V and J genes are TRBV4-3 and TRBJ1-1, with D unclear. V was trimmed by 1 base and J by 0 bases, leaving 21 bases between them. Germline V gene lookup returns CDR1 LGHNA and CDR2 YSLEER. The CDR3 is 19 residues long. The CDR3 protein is CASSQVLRRQRLMNTEAFF. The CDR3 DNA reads TGCGCCAGCAGCCAAGTTTTAAGGAGACAACGACTCATGAACACTGAAGCTTTCTTT.

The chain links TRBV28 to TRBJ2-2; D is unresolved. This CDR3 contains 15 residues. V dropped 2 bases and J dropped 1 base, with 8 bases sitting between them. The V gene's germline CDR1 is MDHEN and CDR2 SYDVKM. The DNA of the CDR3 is TGTGCCAGCAGTTTAACGGCAGAGAACACCGGGGAGCTGTTTTTT. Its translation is CASSLTAENTGELFF.

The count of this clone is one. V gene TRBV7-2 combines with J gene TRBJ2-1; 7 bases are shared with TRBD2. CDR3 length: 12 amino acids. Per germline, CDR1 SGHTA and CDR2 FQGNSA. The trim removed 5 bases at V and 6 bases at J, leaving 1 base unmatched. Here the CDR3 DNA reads TGTGCCAGCAGCGGGGGGGGCAATGAGCAGTTCTTC. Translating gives CASSGGGNEQFF. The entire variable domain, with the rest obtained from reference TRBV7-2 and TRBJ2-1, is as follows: GAGVSQSPSNKVTEKGKDVELRCDPISGHTALYWYRQSLGQGLEFLIYFQGNSAPDKSGLPSDRFSAERTGGSVSTLTIQRTQQEDSAVYLCASSGGGNEQFFGPGTRLTVL.